The 5 T cell receptor beta chains below were found in one sample sequenced in a study of control samples from healthy donors and cancer patients. TCRdb's table, derived via immunoSEQ multiplex PCR, lists solely in-frame clones and lacks some. The data hold about 130,000 clones, with about 88% observed a single time. Sequences were obtained from blood. These receptors were taken from a man aged 45 to 65 in good health.

The rearrangement uses TRBV5-1 and TRBJ2-2; D assignment may be TRBD1 or TRBD2 (6 bases each). Trimming cost V 5 bases and J 5 bases, with 13 bases left between them. Germline loops: CDR1 SGHRS, CDR2 YFSETQ. The CDR3 is 14 amino acids. The CDR3 DNA reads as TGCGCCAGCAGTAGGGGGGAGAGTACCGGGGAGCTGTTTTTT. Translated: CASSRGESTGELFF. The complete variable domain, with remaining parts taken from reference TRBV5-1 and TRBJ2-2, reads KAGVTQTPRYLIKTRGQQVTLSCSPISGHRSVSWYQQTPGQGLQFLFEYFSETQRNKGNFPGRFSGRQFSNSRSEMNVSTLELGDSALYLCASSRGESTGELFFGEGSRLTVL.

This chain links TRBV6-5 with TRBJ2-3, with D uncertain. In germline, CDR1 is MNHEY, CDR2 SVGAGI. V gave up 6 bases and J gave up 3 bases, with 13 bases separating them. The CDR3 covers 14 residues. The CDR3 region has the DNA TGTGCCAGCAGACGCAATTTCGGAACAGATACGCAGTATTTT. Amino acids: CASRRNFGTDTQYF.

In DNA form, the CDR3 reads TGTGCCAGCAGGCTGACAGGGTCTAATGAAAAACTGTTTTTT. Translated, it gives CASRLTGSNEKLFF. The chain recombines TRBV6-5 with TRBJ1-4; TRBD1 agrees at 7 bases. CDR1 MNHEY and CDR2 SVGAGI come from the germline V gene. CDR3 size: 14 residues. V lost 6 bases, J lost 3 bases, and 4 bases stayed unmatched.

This chain connects TRBV11-2 to TRBJ1-4; unclear D gene. Per the germline V gene, CDR1 is SGHAT and CDR2 is FQNNGV. The CDR3 extends over 12 amino acids. Trimming took off 5 bases at V and 8 bases at J, with 9 bases between the two ends. The CDR3 sequence is CASSASTEKLFF. DNA for the CDR3: TGTGCCAGCAGCGCCTCGACGGAAAAACTGTTTTTT.

This clone has only a few counts. The CDR3, as DNA: TGTGCCACCAGTGATTGGACAGGGGGTACCTACAATGAGCAGTTCTTC. It encodes CATSDWTGGTYNEQFF. The chain joins TRBV24-1 to TRBJ2-1; 10 bases fit TRBD1. Looked up from germline, CDR1 is KGHDR and CDR2 is SFDVKD. J lost 2 bases, V lost 2 bases, and 2 bases had no gene match. The CDR3 sequence is 16 residues long.